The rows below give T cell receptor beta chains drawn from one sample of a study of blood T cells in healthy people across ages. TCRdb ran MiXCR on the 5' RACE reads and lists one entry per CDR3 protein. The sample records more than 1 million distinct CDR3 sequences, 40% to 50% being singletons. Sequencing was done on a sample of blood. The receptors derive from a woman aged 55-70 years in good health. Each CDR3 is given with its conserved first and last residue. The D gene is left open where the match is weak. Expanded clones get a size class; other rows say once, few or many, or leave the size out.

CDR3 DNA: TGTGCCAGCAGAGAAGGGGGCGGGGCCTACAATGAGCAGTTCTTC
CDR3 protein: CASREGGGAYNEQFF
clone size: -
D gene: -
J gene: TRBJ2-1
V gene: TRBV7-9

CDR3 DNA: TGTGCCAGCAATCCTAGCGGGAGGGGCACAGATACGCAGTATTTT
CDR3 protein: CASNPSGRGTDTQYF
clone size: few
D gene: TRBD2
J gene: TRBJ2-3
V gene: TRBV12-3/TRBV12-4

CDR3 DNA: TGTGCCAGCAGTTTGGGTGGGTTGGAGCAGTACTTC
CDR3 protein: CASSLGGLEQYF
clone size: few
D gene: -
J gene: TRBJ2-7
V gene: TRBV28

CDR3 DNA: TGCAGTGCTACAAAACAGGGGAAAACAGATACGCAGTATTTT
CDR3 protein: CSATKQGKTDTQYF
clone size: -
D gene: TRBD1
J gene: TRBJ2-3
V gene: TRBV20-1

CDR3 DNA: TGTGCCAGCAGCCCGTCTTGGGGGGATGAGCAGTTCTTC
CDR3 protein: CASSPSWGDEQFF
clone size: -
D gene: -
J gene: TRBJ2-1
V gene: TRBV7-6

CDR3 DNA: TGTGCCAGCAGCGTCGGACAGGGGAGCACTGAAGCTTTCTTT
CDR3 protein: CASSVGQGSTEAFF
clone size: -
D gene: TRBD1
J gene: TRBJ1-1
V gene: TRBV9

CDR3 DNA: TGTGCCAGCAGTTTAGCGGCGGAGGCAGCCGCGGAGACCCAGTACTTC
CDR3 protein: CASSLAAEAAAETQYF
clone size: few
D gene: -
J gene: TRBJ2-5
V gene: TRBV12-3/TRBV12-4

CDR3 DNA: TGTGCCAGTAGTCTGAACAGGGGGATGAATCAGCCCCAGCATTTT
CDR3 protein: CASSLNRGMNQPQHF
clone size: -
D gene: TRBD1
J gene: TRBJ1-5
V gene: TRBV19

CDR3 DNA: TGCAGTGCTAGGACAGTGGGCACAGATACGCAGTATTTT
CDR3 protein: CSARTVGTDTQYF
clone size: -
D gene: -
J gene: TRBJ2-3
V gene: TRBV20-1

CDR3 DNA: TGTGCCAGCAGCCAAGACAGGCTGAACGAGCAGTTCTTC
CDR3 protein: CASSQDRLNEQFF
clone size: few
D gene: -
J gene: TRBJ2-1
V gene: TRBV4-2

CDR3 DNA: TGCAGTGCCCTGCCGGCGTCTGGGGCCAACGTCCTGACTTTC
CDR3 protein: CSALPASGANVLTF
clone size: -
D gene: -
J gene: TRBJ2-6
V gene: TRBV20-1

CDR3 DNA: TGTGCCAGCAGCTTAGATCCCGGGGCCGCCTATACGCAGTATTTT
CDR3 protein: CASSLDPGAAYTQYF
clone size: -
D gene: -
J gene: TRBJ2-3
V gene: TRBV11-2

CDR3 DNA: TGTGCCAGCAGTTCCCGGACTAGCGGGAGTAGAAATGAGCAGTACTTC
CDR3 protein: CASSSRTSGSRNEQYF
clone size: -
D gene: TRBD2
J gene: TRBJ2-5
V gene: TRBV13

CDR3 DNA: TGCGCCAGCAGCCCACCCGGGAAATACGAGCAGTACTTC
CDR3 protein: CASSPPGKYEQYF
clone size: few
D gene: -
J gene: TRBJ2-7
V gene: TRBV5-1

CDR3 DNA: TGCGCCAGCGGTCAGTTCTCTGGGGCCAACGTCCTGACTTTC
CDR3 protein: CASGQFSGANVLTF
clone size: -
D gene: -
J gene: TRBJ2-6
V gene: TRBV5-1

CDR3 DNA: TGTGCCAGCAGCTTAGCCGGACTAGCGGGAAACAATGAGCAGTTCTTC
CDR3 protein: CASSLAGLAGNNEQFF
clone size: -
D gene: TRBD2
J gene: TRBJ2-1
V gene: TRBV7-6

CDR3 DNA: TGTGCCAGCACTAGGGCAGCTAAATACAATGAGCGGTTCTTC
CDR3 protein: CASTRAAKYNERFF
clone size: -
D gene: -
J gene: TRBJ2-1
V gene: TRBV27

CDR3 DNA: TGCGCCAGCAGTGCAACCAACGTGGATACGCAGTATTTT
CDR3 protein: CASSATNVDTQYF
clone size: few
D gene: -
J gene: TRBJ2-3
V gene: TRBV10-2

CDR3 DNA: TGCAGTGCCCCTCTACAGGGGAGAAGTGGGGATACGCAGTATTTT
CDR3 protein: CSAPLQGRSGDTQYF
clone size: few
D gene: TRBD1
J gene: TRBJ2-3
V gene: TRBV20-1

CDR3 DNA: TGTGCCAGCAGTTATCAGTACCAAGGGACCCAGTACTTC
CDR3 protein: CASSYQYQGTQYF
clone size: -
D gene: -
J gene: TRBJ2-5
V gene: TRBV6-2/TRBV6-3

CDR3 DNA: TGCGCCAGCAGCACCGACCCTACTAACACCGGGGAGCAGTTTTTT
CDR3 protein: CASSTDPTNTGEQFF
clone size: -
D gene: -
J gene: TRBJ2-2
V gene: TRBV5-1

CDR3 DNA: TGTGCCAGCAGCGTAGGGGCTGCTCAAGAGACCCAGTACTTC
CDR3 protein: CASSVGAAQETQYF
clone size: -
D gene: -
J gene: TRBJ2-5
V gene: TRBV9

CDR3 DNA: TGCAGTGCCCTGACAGGACCGTGGGGCACAGATACGCAGTATTTT
CDR3 protein: CSALTGPWGTDTQYF
clone size: -
D gene: -
J gene: TRBJ2-3
V gene: TRBV20-1

CDR3 DNA: TGTGCCAGCAGTGACTCACTAGCGGCCGGCACAGATACGCAGTATTTT
CDR3 protein: CASSDSLAAGTDTQYF
clone size: -
D gene: TRBD2
J gene: TRBJ2-3
V gene: TRBV6-4

CDR3 DNA: TGTGCCAGCAGCTCAACAGGGTATGAGCAGTTCTTC
CDR3 protein: CASSSTGYEQFF
clone size: many
D gene: -
J gene: TRBJ2-1
V gene: TRBV7-9

CDR3 DNA: TGTGCCATCAGTGACGCCCCCCTTAACGAGCAGTACTTC
CDR3 protein: CAISDAPLNEQYF
clone size: -
D gene: -
J gene: TRBJ2-7
V gene: TRBV10-3

CDR3 DNA: TGTGCCAGCAGCCAAGGGACAGCGAACACTGAAGCTTTCTTT
CDR3 protein: CASSQGTANTEAFF
clone size: -
D gene: -
J gene: TRBJ1-1
V gene: TRBV3-1

CDR3 DNA: TGCAGTGCTGTCGATCTGACAGGAGCCTACGAGCAGTACTTC
CDR3 protein: CSAVDLTGAYEQYF
clone size: -
D gene: -
J gene: TRBJ2-7
V gene: TRBV20-1

CDR3 DNA: TGTGCCATCAACCACGCGGACTCCTACGAGCAGTACTTC
CDR3 protein: CAINHADSYEQYF
clone size: few
D gene: -
J gene: TRBJ2-7
V gene: TRBV10-3

CDR3 DNA: TGTGCCACCAGCAAAGACAGGTCGATCGACAATGAGCAGTTCTTC
CDR3 protein: CATSKDRSIDNEQFF
clone size: few
D gene: -
J gene: TRBJ2-1
V gene: TRBV15

CDR3 DNA: TGTGCCAGCAGCGTCCAGAGCTCCTATAATTCACCCCTCCACTTT
CDR3 protein: CASSVQSSYNSPLHF
clone size: -
D gene: -
J gene: TRBJ1-6
V gene: TRBV7-8

CDR3 DNA: TGTGCCAGCACCCAGGGACAGCAGGGGACGAACACTGAAGCTTTCTTT
CDR3 protein: CASTQGQQGTNTEAFF
clone size: -
D gene: TRBD1
J gene: TRBJ1-1
V gene: TRBV6-6

CDR3 DNA: TGTGCCAGCAGTTCACCTCAGAGCGGAGCAAGCACAGATACGCAGTATTTT
CDR3 protein: CASSSPQSGASTDTQYF
clone size: -
D gene: -
J gene: TRBJ2-3
V gene: TRBV12-3/TRBV12-4

CDR3 DNA: TGCGCCAGCAGCTCCATAGCGGGACTGAAGAGCACAGATACGCAGTATTTT
CDR3 protein: CASSSIAGLKSTDTQYF
clone size: -
D gene: TRBD2
J gene: TRBJ2-3
V gene: TRBV5-1

CDR3 DNA: TGTGCCAGCAGCAAAGTAGGTAGCGGGAGGGAAAGCACGGATACGCAGTATTTT
CDR3 protein: CASSKVGSGRESTDTQYF
clone size: -
D gene: -
J gene: TRBJ2-3
V gene: TRBV21-1

CDR3 DNA: TGTGCCAGCAGCCCTCGAATCAATGAGCAGTTCTTC
CDR3 protein: CASSPRINEQFF
clone size: -
D gene: -
J gene: TRBJ2-1
V gene: TRBV6-5

CDR3 DNA: TGTGCCAGCAGCCCATTGGGGGCACCCAACGAGCAGTACTTC
CDR3 protein: CASSPLGAPNEQYF
clone size: few
D gene: -
J gene: TRBJ2-7
V gene: TRBV7-9

CDR3 DNA: TGTGCCAGCGCCTTTATGGGGATCCGGGACGGACGCTCTGGGGCCAACGTCCTGACTTTC
CDR3 protein: CASAFMGIRDGRSGANVLTF
clone size: few
D gene: -
J gene: TRBJ2-6
V gene: TRBV7-3

CDR3 DNA: TGTGCCAGCAGCCGCCGGCAAGACGAACTGGTCTCCTACGAGCAGTACTTC
CDR3 protein: CASSRRQDELVSYEQYF
clone size: few
D gene: -
J gene: TRBJ2-7
V gene: TRBV13

CDR3 DNA: TGCGCCAGCAGCACCACGACTAGCGGGAGTGCAGATACGCAGTATTTT
CDR3 protein: CASSTTTSGSADTQYF
clone size: -
D gene: TRBD2
J gene: TRBJ2-3
V gene: TRBV5-1

CDR3 DNA: TGTGCCAGCTGGGGGGGGGCACAAGATACGCAGTATTTT
CDR3 protein: CASWGGAQDTQYF
clone size: -
D gene: -
J gene: TRBJ2-3
V gene: TRBV28

CDR3 DNA: TGTGCCAGCAGTCCAGACAGGACCCCGAACGGCAATGAGCAGTTCTTC
CDR3 protein: CASSPDRTPNGNEQFF
clone size: -
D gene: -
J gene: TRBJ2-1
V gene: TRBV28

CDR3 DNA: TGTGCCAGCAGCTTAGGTGCTGTGGGTGATAGCAATCAGCCCCAGCATTTT
CDR3 protein: CASSLGAVGDSNQPQHF
clone size: -
D gene: -
J gene: TRBJ1-5
V gene: TRBV7-9

CDR3 DNA: TGTGCCAGCAGTTACTCGAGGCACGGGGAGCAGTACTTC
CDR3 protein: CASSYSRHGEQYF
clone size: -
D gene: -
J gene: TRBJ2-4
V gene: TRBV6-5

CDR3 DNA: TGCAGTGCTAGTAAGGGCCTCCACATTCAGTACTTC
CDR3 protein: CSASKGLHIQYF
clone size: -
D gene: -
J gene: TRBJ2-4
V gene: TRBV20-1

CDR3 DNA: TGCGCCAGCAGTGGAGCGGGGAGCACAGATACGCAGTATTTT
CDR3 protein: CASSGAGSTDTQYF
clone size: -
D gene: TRBD2
J gene: TRBJ2-3
V gene: TRBV10-2

CDR3 DNA: TGTGCCAGCAGCGTAGGGGAGCGGCACACAGATACGCAGTATTTT
CDR3 protein: CASSVGERHTDTQYF
clone size: -
D gene: -
J gene: TRBJ2-3
V gene: TRBV9

CDR3 DNA: TGCGCCAGCGGACAGGGAAGCGGAAGCTACAATGAGCAGTTCTTC
CDR3 protein: CASGQGSGSYNEQFF
clone size: -
D gene: TRBD1
J gene: TRBJ2-1
V gene: TRBV4-1

CDR3 DNA: TGCGCCAGCAGCTTGGTAGCGGAGTACACAGATACGCAGTATTTT
CDR3 protein: CASSLVAEYTDTQYF
clone size: few
D gene: -
J gene: TRBJ2-3
V gene: TRBV5-1

CDR3 DNA: TGTGCCAGCAGTGGAAGTAGCGGGAGGTCCGGCACAGATACGCAGTATTTT
CDR3 protein: CASSGSSGRSGTDTQYF
clone size: -
D gene: TRBD2
J gene: TRBJ2-3
V gene: TRBV25-1

CDR3 DNA: TGTGCCAGCACCCCCTCTCTAGCGGGAGGGCTCAATGAGCAGTTCTTC
CDR3 protein: CASTPSLAGGLNEQFF
clone size: -
D gene: TRBD2
J gene: TRBJ2-1
V gene: TRBV27

CDR3 DNA: TGTGCCAGCAGGCAGAGACTAGCAAACTCCTACGAGCAGTACTTC
CDR3 protein: CASRQRLANSYEQYF
clone size: -
D gene: TRBD2
J gene: TRBJ2-7
V gene: TRBV2

CDR3 DNA: TGTGCCAGCTCCTGGGGAGTTAACTATGGCTACACCTTC
CDR3 protein: CASSWGVNYGYTF
clone size: -
D gene: -
J gene: TRBJ1-2
V gene: TRBV25-1

CDR3 DNA: TGTGCCAGCAGCCCCTACAGGGACAAGAATGAAGCTTTCTTT
CDR3 protein: CASSPYRDKNEAFF
clone size: -
D gene: -
J gene: TRBJ1-1
V gene: TRBV7-9